This entry describes one T cell receptor beta chain. Antigen: not known. A CD45RA-negative memory subset and a CD45RA+ naive subset were separated from the CD4+ cells. This table comes from immunoSEQ multiplex PCR, and its TCRdb copy is limited to in-frame clones, with some not included. The sample consists of around 750,000 clones, over 65% of them appearing once. The data were obtained in a study of shared clonotypes between healthy human individuals. For the study at large: Researchers drew samples from a couple of women and a few men aged 18 to 49.

The germline V gene encodes CDR1 MDHEN and CDR2 SYDVKM. Losses at the gene ends were 6 bases for V and 4 bases for J; bases not matched to a gene: 6. This CDR3 is built from 14 residues. Study results and limitations: Clonotype sharing levels among donors were expected to vary with sequencing depth.

The receptor comes from a woman under 40 in good health. The specimen sequenced was memory CD4+ T cells sorted from blood. Subset given: CD45RA-negative fraction. The rearrangement uses TRBV28 and TRBJ2-1, with 7 bases lining up with TRBD2. CDR3 coding DNA: TGTGCCAGCAGACTCCTGGGGGGGTACAATGAGCAGTTCTTC. Encoded protein: CASRLLGGYNEQFF.